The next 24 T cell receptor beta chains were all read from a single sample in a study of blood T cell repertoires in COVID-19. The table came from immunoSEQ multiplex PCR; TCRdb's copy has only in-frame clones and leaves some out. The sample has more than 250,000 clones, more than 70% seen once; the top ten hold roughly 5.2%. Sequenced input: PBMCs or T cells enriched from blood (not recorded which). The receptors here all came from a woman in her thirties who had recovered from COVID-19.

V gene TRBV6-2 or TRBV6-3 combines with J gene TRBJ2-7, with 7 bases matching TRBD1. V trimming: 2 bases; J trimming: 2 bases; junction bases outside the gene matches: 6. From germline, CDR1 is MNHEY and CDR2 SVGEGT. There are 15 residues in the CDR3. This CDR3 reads CASSYAAGTAYEQYF. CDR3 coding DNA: TGTGCCAGCAGTTACGCCGCTGGGACAGCCTACGAGCAGTACTTC.

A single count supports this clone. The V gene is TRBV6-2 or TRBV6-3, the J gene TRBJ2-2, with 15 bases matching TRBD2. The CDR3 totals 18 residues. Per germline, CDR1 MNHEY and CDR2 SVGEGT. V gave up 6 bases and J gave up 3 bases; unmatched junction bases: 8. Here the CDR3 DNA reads TGTGCCAGCAGCTCAAGGACTAGCGGGGGGGCGGACACCGGGGAGCTGTTTTTT. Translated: CASSSRTSGGADTGELFF.

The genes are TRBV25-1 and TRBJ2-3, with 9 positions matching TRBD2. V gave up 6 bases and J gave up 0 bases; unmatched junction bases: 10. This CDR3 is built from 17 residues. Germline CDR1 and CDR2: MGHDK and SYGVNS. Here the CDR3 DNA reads TGTGCCAGCAGCGAGTCTAGCGGGGCGATTAGCACAGATACGCAGTATTTT. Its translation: CASSESSGAISTDTQYF. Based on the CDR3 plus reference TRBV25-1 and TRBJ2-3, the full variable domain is EADIYQTPRYLVIGTGKKITLECSQTMGHDKMYWYQQDPGMELHLIHYSYGVNSTEKGDLSSESTVSRIRTEHFPLTLESARPSHTSQYLCASSESSGAISTDTQYFGPGTRLTVL.

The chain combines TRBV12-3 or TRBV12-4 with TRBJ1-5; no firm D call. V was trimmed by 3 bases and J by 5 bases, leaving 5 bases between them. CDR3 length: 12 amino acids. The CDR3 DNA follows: TGTGCCAGCAGTTTCGGGGATCAGCCCCAGCATTTT. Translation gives CASSFGDQPQHF.

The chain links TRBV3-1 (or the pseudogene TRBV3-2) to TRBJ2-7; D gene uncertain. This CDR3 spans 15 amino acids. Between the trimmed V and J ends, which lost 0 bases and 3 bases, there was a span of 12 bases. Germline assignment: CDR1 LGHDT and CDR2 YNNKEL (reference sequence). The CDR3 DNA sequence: TGTGCCAGCAGCCAAGACCTAGTGCAAAGCTACGAGCAGTACTTC. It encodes CASSQDLVQSYEQYF.

The CDR3 sequence: CASSYSTQPYGYTF. The CDR3 DNA sequence: TGTGCCAGCAGTTACTCGACACAGCCCTATGGCTACACCTTC. This chain connects TRBV6-5 to TRBJ1-2; D is uncertain. The CDR3 has 14 amino acids. Germline V gives CDR1 MNHEY, CDR2 SVGAGI. V was pared by 0 bases and J by 4 bases, with 9 bases between.

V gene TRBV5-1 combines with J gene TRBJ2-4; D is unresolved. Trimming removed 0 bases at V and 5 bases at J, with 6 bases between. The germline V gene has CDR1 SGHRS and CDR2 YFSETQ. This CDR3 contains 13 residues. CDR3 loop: CASSLEGENIQYF. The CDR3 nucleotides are TGCGCCAGCAGCTTGGAAGGAGAAAACATTCAGTACTTC.

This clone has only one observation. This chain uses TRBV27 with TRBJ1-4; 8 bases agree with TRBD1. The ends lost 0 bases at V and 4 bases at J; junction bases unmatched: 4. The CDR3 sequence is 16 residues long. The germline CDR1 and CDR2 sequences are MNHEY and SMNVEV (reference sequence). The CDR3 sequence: CASSLSDGQGNEKLFF. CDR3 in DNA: TGTGCCAGCAGTTTATCGGATGGACAGGGTAATGAAAAACTGTTTTTT.

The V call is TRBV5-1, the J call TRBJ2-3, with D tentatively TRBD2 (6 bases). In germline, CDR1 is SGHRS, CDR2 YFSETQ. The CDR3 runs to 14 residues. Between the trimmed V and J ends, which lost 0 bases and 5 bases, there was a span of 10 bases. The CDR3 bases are TGCGCCAGCAGCTTGGGTAGGGAGGTAGATACGCAGTATTTT. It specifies CASSLGREVDTQYF.

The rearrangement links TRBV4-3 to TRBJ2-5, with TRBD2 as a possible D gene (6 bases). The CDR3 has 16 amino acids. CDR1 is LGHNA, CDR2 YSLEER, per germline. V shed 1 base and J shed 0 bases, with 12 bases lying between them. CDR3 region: CASSQGNRDYQETQYF. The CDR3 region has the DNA TGCGCCAGCAGCCAAGGAAACCGGGACTACCAAGAGACCCAGTACTTC.

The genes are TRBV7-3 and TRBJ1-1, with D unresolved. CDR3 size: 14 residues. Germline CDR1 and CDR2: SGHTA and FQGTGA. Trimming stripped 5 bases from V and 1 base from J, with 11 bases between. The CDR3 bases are TGTGCCAGCAGCCCCGGGAGTAGGAACACTGAAGCTTTCTTT. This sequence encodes CASSPGSRNTEAFF.

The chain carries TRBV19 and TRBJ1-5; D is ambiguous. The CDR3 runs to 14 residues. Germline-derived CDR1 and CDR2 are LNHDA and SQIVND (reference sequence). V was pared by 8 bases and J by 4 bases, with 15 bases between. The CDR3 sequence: CASRSEPENQPQHF. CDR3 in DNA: TGTGCCAGTCGGTCGGAGCCGGAAAATCAGCCCCAGCATTTT.

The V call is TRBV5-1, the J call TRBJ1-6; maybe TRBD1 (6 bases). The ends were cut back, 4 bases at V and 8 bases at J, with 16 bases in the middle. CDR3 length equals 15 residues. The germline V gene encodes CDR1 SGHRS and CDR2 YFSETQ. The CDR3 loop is CASSPEGGRYSPLHF. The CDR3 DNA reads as TGCGCCAGCAGCCCCGAGGGGGGGAGGTATTCACCCCTCCACTTT.

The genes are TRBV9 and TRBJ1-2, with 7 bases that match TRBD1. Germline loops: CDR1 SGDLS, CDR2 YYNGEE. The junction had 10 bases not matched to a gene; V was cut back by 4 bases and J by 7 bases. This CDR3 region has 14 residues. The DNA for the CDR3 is TGTGCCAGCAGCTCTCGACAGGGTGTGAGTGGCTACACCTTC. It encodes CASSSRQGVSGYTF.

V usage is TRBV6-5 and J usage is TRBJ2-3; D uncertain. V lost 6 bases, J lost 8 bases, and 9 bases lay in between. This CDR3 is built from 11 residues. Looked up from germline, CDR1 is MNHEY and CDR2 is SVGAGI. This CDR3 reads CASSALSTQYF. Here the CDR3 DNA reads TGTGCCAGCAGCGCCCTCAGTACGCAGTATTTT.

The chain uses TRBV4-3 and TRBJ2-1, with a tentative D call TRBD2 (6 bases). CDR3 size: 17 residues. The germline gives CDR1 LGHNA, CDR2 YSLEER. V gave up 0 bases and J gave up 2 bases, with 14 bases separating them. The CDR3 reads CASSQEGGLAAYNEQFF. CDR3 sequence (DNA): TGCGCCAGCAGCCAAGAAGGTGGATTAGCGGCCTACAATGAGCAGTTCTTC.

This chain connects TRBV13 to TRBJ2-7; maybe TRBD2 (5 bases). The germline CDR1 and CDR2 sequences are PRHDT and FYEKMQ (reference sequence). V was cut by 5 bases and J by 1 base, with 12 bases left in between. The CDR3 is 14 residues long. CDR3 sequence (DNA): TGTGCCAGCAGCCCCCCGACGGGGTCCTACGAGCAGTACTTC. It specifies CASSPPTGSYEQYF.

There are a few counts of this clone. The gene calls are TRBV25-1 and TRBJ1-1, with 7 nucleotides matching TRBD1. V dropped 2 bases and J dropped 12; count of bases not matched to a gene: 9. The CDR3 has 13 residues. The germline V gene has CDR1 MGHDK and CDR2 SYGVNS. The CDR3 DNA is TGTGCCAGCAGTGAAAAGGTCTCAGGGGGGACTTTCTTT. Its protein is CASSEKVSGGTFF.

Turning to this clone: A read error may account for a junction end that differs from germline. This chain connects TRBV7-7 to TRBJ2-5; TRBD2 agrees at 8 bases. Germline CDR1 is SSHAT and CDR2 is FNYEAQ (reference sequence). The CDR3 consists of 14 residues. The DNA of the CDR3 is TGTGCTAGCAGTACCGGTAGCGGGGTAGAGACCCAGTACTTC. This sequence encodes CASSTGSGVETQYF.

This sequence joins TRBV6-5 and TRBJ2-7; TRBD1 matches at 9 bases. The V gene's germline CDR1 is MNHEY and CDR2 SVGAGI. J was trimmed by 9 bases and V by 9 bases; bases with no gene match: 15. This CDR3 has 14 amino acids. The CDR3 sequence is CASKDRGLRSMQYF. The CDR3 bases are TGTGCCAGTAAGGACAGGGGACTACGAAGCATGCAGTACTTC.

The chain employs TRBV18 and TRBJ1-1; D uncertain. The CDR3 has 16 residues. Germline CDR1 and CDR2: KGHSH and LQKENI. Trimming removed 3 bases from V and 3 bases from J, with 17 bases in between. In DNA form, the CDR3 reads TGTGCCAGCTCACCTCCAAACCTTGCGGGGTACACTGAAGCTTTCTTT. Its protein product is CASSPPNLAGYTEAFF.

CDR3 sequence (DNA): TGTGCCAGCACTACTGGGGGCAGGGGTGAGCAGTTCTTC. Protein product: CASTTGGRGEQFF. The rearrangement links TRBV2 to TRBJ2-1; tentative D call: TRBD1 (6 bases). V lost 7 bases and J lost 9, with 16 bases in between. This CDR3 is 13 amino acids long. The germline gives CDR1 SNHLY, CDR2 FYNNEI.

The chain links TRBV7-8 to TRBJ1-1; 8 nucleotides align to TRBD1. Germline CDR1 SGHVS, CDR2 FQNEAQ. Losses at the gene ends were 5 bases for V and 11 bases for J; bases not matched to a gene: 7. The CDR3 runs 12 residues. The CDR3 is CASSPTGGQAFF. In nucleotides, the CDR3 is TGTGCCAGCAGCCCTACAGGGGGTCAGGCTTTCTTT.

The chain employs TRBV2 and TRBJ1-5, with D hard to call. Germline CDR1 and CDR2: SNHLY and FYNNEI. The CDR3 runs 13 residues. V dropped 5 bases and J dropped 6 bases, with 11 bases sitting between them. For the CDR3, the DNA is TGTGCCAGCAGTCCCCAGTACCCTCAGCCCCAGCATTTT. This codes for CASSPQYPQPQHF.